This T cell receptor beta chain appears in the sequencing data of a study of vaccination effects on CD4 cells after COVID-19. Produced via immunoSEQ multiplex PCR; TCRdb's table is partial and in-frame only. The sample carries some 19,000 clones, 60% to 75% recorded once. Germline V lookup: CDR1 MNHEY, CDR2 SVGAGI. V was cut by 2 bases and J by 4 bases, with 11 bases left in between. The CDR3 contains 15 residues. Worth noting for this clone: What it binds is not known.

Peptide-pool stimulation followed by sequencing identified expanded antigen-specific CD4+ clonotypes in the ViraFEST assay. Subsequent to a culture period of around eleven days, CD4+ T cells were isolated. Vaccinees lacked prior SARS-CoV-2 infection and tested negative for nucleocapsid antibodies. The clonotype originates from a human donor who received a COVID-19 vaccine. The rearrangement links TRBV6-5 to TRBJ2-2; D possibly corresponds to TRBD1 (6 bases). Sample: CD4+ T cells from PBMCs cultured with HCoV-NL63 spike peptides, taken before COVID-19 vaccination. CDR3 nucleotide sequence: TGTGCCAGCAGTTACGGCCGACAGGCCACCGGGGAGCTGTTTTTT. Protein sequence: CASSYGRQATGELFF.